This TCR beta chain was retrieved from a study of OX40 agonist ivuxolimab in advanced cancers. Study summary: People in dose escalation had one of these cancers: hepatocellular carcinoma, melanoma, renal cell or head and neck cancer.

The repertoire was sequenced with immunoSEQ multiplex PCR; TCRdb's copy has only in-frame clones and lacks some. The repertoire consists of about 58,000 clones, with around nine tenths occurring once and the leading ten covering more than 3%. The CDR3 loop spans 14 amino acids. CDR1 is MNHEY, CDR2 SVGAGI, per germline. Trimming pared 6 bases from V and 0 bases from J, leaving 10 bases between. The sampling schedule covered blood at baseline, cycle 4 day 1, and cycle 7 day 1. The material was CD4+ or CD8+ T cells sorted from blood, obtained in a trial of the OX40 agonist ivuxolimab. The source is an adult with an advanced solid tumor such as melanoma, head and neck, liver or kidney cancer. The chain uses TRBV6-5 and TRBJ2-3; D is uncertain. Here the CDR3 DNA reads TGTGCCAGCAGCAAGACCCTTAGCACAGATACGCAGTATTTT. It yields the protein CASSKTLSTDTQYF.